The 18 T cell receptor beta chains below all came from one sample that was sequenced in a study of T-cell reconstitution after alpha-beta-depleted transplantation in children. Preparation of the TCRbeta library involved a method that used unique molecular identifiers. From the PCR reads, TCRdb called clonotypes with MiXCR, one entry per CDR3 protein. The sample holds about a million distinct CDR3 sequences, around 30% seen once. This specimen consisted of PBMCs, mostly from graft donor cells, obtained 360 days after TCRalphabeta/CD19-depleted stem cell transplant. The origin of the receptors is a boy in the first two years of life who had a stem cell transplant for SCID, so the T cells may come from the graft donor.

This clonotype was found a few times. The chain employs TRBV5-1 and TRBJ2-5; D ambiguous. Trimming took 0 bases from V and 5 from J, leaving 11 bases between them. Germline values: CDR1 SGHRS, CDR2 YFSETQ. The CDR3 runs to 14 residues. The CDR3 bases are TGCGCCAGCAGCTTGGTGGTCCTTAGGGAGACCCAGTACTTC. Translation gives CASSLVVLRETQYF.

This chain links TRBV24-1 with TRBJ2-1, with 10 bases that match TRBD2. CDR1 is KGHDR, CDR2 SFDVKD, per germline. The V segment lost 10 bases and the J segment 8 bases; nucleotides outside the gene matches: 7. The CDR3 extends over 13 amino acids. Written as DNA, the CDR3 is TGTGCCACGAGCGGGGGGGCCATGGATGAGCAGTTCTTC. As protein: CATSGGAMDEQFF.

CDR3 bases: TGTGCCAGCAGTCCGGACAGGGCGGAAAAACTGTTTTTT. Amino acids: CASSPDRAEKLFF. The V gene is TRBV12-3 or TRBV12-4, the J gene TRBJ1-4, with 8 bases that match TRBD1. The CDR3 contains 13 residues. With V trimmed by 5 bases and J by 8 bases, 4 bases remained unmatched.

This clonotype showed up just a few times. The rearrangement joins TRBV7-2 to TRBJ2-3, with 8 nucleotides matching TRBD1. With V trimmed by 2 bases and J by 3 bases, 4 bases remained unmatched. Germline values: CDR1 SGHTA, CDR2 FQGNSA. This CDR3 has 15 amino acids. This chain's CDR3 is CASSLRRTGTDTQYF. In DNA, the CDR3 is TGTGCCAGCAGCTTACGCCGGACAGGGACAGATACGCAGTATTTT.

This clonotype has a single count. This chain joins TRBV5-1 and TRBJ2-7, with 11 bases fitting TRBD2. The CDR3 contains 15 residues. Germline V gene data show CDR1 as SGHRS and CDR2 as YFSETQ. The J segment lost 3 bases and the V segment lost 4 bases, leaving 6 bases of the junction unmatched. CDR3 bases: TGCGCCAGCAGCCCGAGACTAGCGGGGTACTACGAGCAGTACTTC. Amino acids: CASSPRLAGYYEQYF.

This clonotype came up a few times. The rearrangement uses TRBV11-1 and TRBJ2-4, with D maybe TRBD2 (5 bases). Germline CDR1 reads SGHAT; CDR2 reads FQDESV (reference sequence). With 6 bases removed from V and 0 bases from J, the gap between germline ends came to 15 bases. The length of the CDR3 is 16 residues. This CDR3 reads CASRGVRALAKNIQYF. CDR3 coding DNA: TGTGCCAGCAGAGGTGTGAGGGCACTAGCCAAAAACATTCAGTACTTC.

In nucleotides, the CDR3 is TGTGCCAGCAGGGGGACAGGGAAGTCCCAAGAGACCCAGTACTTC. It codes for CASRGTGKSQETQYF. The genes are TRBV3-1 and TRBJ2-5; the match to TRBD1 covers 9 bases. CDR3 size: 15 residues. CDR1 is LGHDT, CDR2 YNNKEL, per germline (reference sequence). The ends lost 6 bases at V and 1 base at J; junction bases unmatched: 6.

This clonotype was detected ten times or more. The chain couples TRBV14 to TRBJ2-7; 9 nucleotides agree with TRBD1. The V gene's germline CDR1 is SGHDN and CDR2 FVKESK. Trimming took 0 bases from V and 6 from J; bases not matched to a gene: 6. This CDR3 has 15 residues. The CDR3 sequence is CASSQDDATGGEQYF. CDR3 in DNA: TGTGCCAGCAGCCAAGATGATGCGACAGGGGGCGAGCAGTACTTC.

This chain joins TRBV20-1 and TRBJ2-5; no clear D gene. V was clipped by 6 bases and J by 4 bases, with 12 bases between them. This CDR3 has 12 residues. Germline CDR1 reads DFQATT; CDR2 reads SNEGSKA (reference sequence). The CDR3 region has the DNA TGCAGTGCGCCCCGGGCCGGAGAGACCCAGTACTTC. Amino acids: CSAPRAGETQYF.

This clonotype was seen a few times. V gene TRBV3-1 combines with J gene TRBJ1-2, with TRBD1 matching 10 bases. With V trimmed by 4 bases and J by 4 bases, 3 bases remained unmatched. CDR3 length: 14 amino acids. The germline CDR1 and CDR2 sequences are LGHDT and YNNKEL (reference sequence). The CDR3, as DNA: TGTGCCAGCAGCCGGGACAGGGGTGCCTATGGCTACACCTTC. Translated, it gives CASSRDRGAYGYTF.

This chain connects TRBV7-9 to TRBJ2-7; tentative D call: TRBD2 (5 bases). The CDR3 spans 14 residues. Deletions cut 7 bases from V and 3 bases from J, with 16 bases between. Germline CDR1 and CDR2: SEHNR and FQNEAQ (reference sequence). In DNA, the CDR3 is TGTGCCAGCACTAACCGGGGAAAAAGCTACGAGCAGTACTTC. Protein product: CASTNRGKSYEQYF.

The chain links TRBV12-3 or TRBV12-4 to TRBJ2-7; 11 bases agree with TRBD1. The CDR3 runs to 12 residues. J gave up 5 bases and V 8 bases, and 2 bases lay outside the gene matches. CDR3 DNA sequence: TGTGCCAGCCGGGACAGGGGGAACGAGCAGTACTTC. This encodes CASRDRGNEQYF.

This clonotype was found a few times. The rearrangement links TRBV5-1 to TRBJ2-2, with unresolved D. The CDR3 has 13 residues. V was clipped by 0 bases and J by 6 bases, with 6 bases between them. The germline CDR1 and CDR2 sequences are SGHRS and YFSETQ. CDR3 bases: TGCGCCAGCAGCTTGGAAATGCCCGGGGAGCTGTTTTTT. This translates into CASSLEMPGELFF.

The sample holds a few counts of this clonotype. J is TRBJ2-5 and V is TRBV5-4, with D tentatively TRBD1 (5 bases). This CDR3 has 14 amino acids. The germline V gene encodes CDR1 SGHNT and CDR2 YYREEE (reference sequence). Trimming took off 4 bases at V and 5 bases at J, with 15 bases between the two ends. For the CDR3, the DNA is TGTGCCAGCAGCAGGGGCAGGGTCCACGAGACCCAGTACTTC. Protein sequence: CASSRGRVHETQYF.

This clonotype was detected only once. CDR3 nucleotides: TGTGCCAGCAGCTTCAACCAACAGGGAGGGGGTGAAAAACTGTTTTTT. Its translation: CASSFNQQGGGEKLFF. The gene calls are TRBV7-8 and TRBJ1-4; possible D gene TRBD1, 6 bases. Deletions cut 3 bases from V and 7 bases from J, with 18 bases between. Germline V CDR1 and CDR2: SGHVS, FQNEAQ. CDR3 size: 16 residues. Based on the CDR3 plus reference TRBV7-8 and TRBJ1-4, the full variable domain is GAGVSQSPRYKVAKRGQDVALRCDPISGHVSLFWYQQALGQGPEFLTYFQNEAQLDKSGLPSDRFFAERPEGSVSTLKIQRTQQEDSAVYLCASSFNQQGGGEKLFFGSGTQLSVL.

The chain couples TRBV10-3 to TRBJ1-3; weak D call: TRBD1 (6 bases). The CDR3 length is 14 residues. The germline CDR1 and CDR2 sequences are ENHRY and SYGVKD. Deletions cut 3 bases from V and 3 bases from J, with 9 bases between. Here the CDR3 reads CAISDTGNGNTIYF. The CDR3 nucleotides read TGTGCCATCAGTGACACAGGGAATGGAAACACCATATATTTT.

The J gene is TRBJ1-1, the V gene TRBV29-1; D unresolved. CDR1 and CDR2 from the germline V gene are SQVTM and ANQGSEA. CDR3 length: 11 residues. Trimming stripped 7 bases from V and 1 base from J, with 7 bases between. CDR3 nucleotides: TGCAGCGCCCGACAGAACACTGAAGCTTTCTTT. Its protein product is CSARQNTEAFF.

This clonotype was counted only a few times. This sequence joins TRBV5-1 and TRBJ2-2, with no clear D. CDR1 and CDR2 from the germline V gene are SGHRS and YFSETQ. Trimming shortened V by 0 bases and J by 5 bases, and 8 bases separated the two germline ends. The CDR3 loop spans 14 amino acids. The CDR3 DNA follows: TGCGCCAGCAGCTTGGTTGCTATGACCGGGGAGCTGTTTTTT. Amino acids: CASSLVAMTGELFF.